The rows below give T cell receptor beta chains drawn from one sample of a study of T-cell memory formation after mild COVID-19. TCRdb re-derived calls from the 5' RACE reads in MiXCR, one entry per CDR3 protein. This sample has roughly 250,000 distinct CDR3 sequences; roughly a sixth occur once, and the top ten carry 22%. Source material: PBMCs or a T cell subset sorted from them (not recorded which). These receptors were collected from a young man who had mild COVID-19 (a few samples of this study predate the infection). Cell type and time point are not known. Each CDR3 is given with its conserved first and last residue. A D gene is named only where the DNA matches it firmly. Clone size appears in some rows only: once, few, many, or a class for an expanded clone.

clone_size j_call v_call d_call cdr3_nt cdr3_aa
few TRBJ2-5 TRBV6-2/TRBV6-3 NA TGTGCCAGCTCAGGCAAGTTGGCCCAGTACTTC CASSGKLAQYF
few TRBJ2-3 TRBV12-3/TRBV12-4 TRBD1 TGTGCCAGCAGGCTCCGCAGGGGGCGTACGGGCACAGATACGCAGTATTTT CASRLRRGRTGTDTQYF
once TRBJ2-3 TRBV4-1 TRBD1 TGCGCCAGCAGCCAAGCGGGACAGGGGGCCTTGAGGACAGATACGCAGTATTTT CASSQAGQGALRTDTQYF
NA TRBJ1-1 TRBV12-3/TRBV12-4 NA TGTGCCAGCAGTTTAGGGCTAACTGAAGCTTTCTTT CASSLGLTEAFF
few TRBJ1-4 TRBV27 TRBD1 TGTGCCAGCAGTTTCAGGGCGACAGGGGTGGAGAAACTGTTTTTT CASSFRATGVEKLFF
NA TRBJ1-2 TRBV5-1 NA TGCGCCAGCAGCTTGGTGGCAGGTCGCTACACCTTC CASSLVAGRYTF
few TRBJ2-5 TRBV20-1 NA TGCAGTGCTAGTTCTGGGCAAGAAGAGACCCAGTACTTC CSASSGQEETQYF
NA TRBJ1-5 TRBV2 NA TGTGCCAGCATATCCGAGGAGGCTCAGCCCCAGCATTTT CASISEEAQPQHF
many TRBJ2-6 TRBV29-1 NA TGCAGCGTTGGGCTCTCTGGGGCCAACGTCCTGACTTTC CSVGLSGANVLTF
NA TRBJ1-6 TRBV23-1 NA TGCGCCACAAGCTTTCGGTACGGGCAGATTTCCCCTAAGGATTCACCCCTCCACTTT CATSFRYGQISPKDSPLHF
many TRBJ2-5 TRBV11-2 NA TGTGCCATCCGGAGGGGCGAGACCCAGTACTTC CAIRRGETQYF
NA TRBJ2-2 TRBV5-1 TRBD2 TGCGCCAGCAGCTTCGTTGGCGGACTAGCGGGGACAATACTCAACACCGGGGAGCTGTTTTTT CASSFVGGLAGTILNTGELFF
NA TRBJ2-4 TRBV7-9 NA TGTGCCAGCAGCTTCCGATACCGGGACAAGCGAGCCAAAAACATTCAGTACTTC CASSFRYRDKRAKNIQYF
few TRBJ2-7 TRBV10-3 TRBD1 TGTGCCACCACCGGACAGGGCTACGAGCAGTACTTC CATTGQGYEQYF
few TRBJ1-3 TRBV7-9 NA TGTGCCAGCAGCTTAAGGAGCGCCATATATTTT CASSLRSAIYF
many TRBJ2-5 TRBV7-2 NA TGTGCCAGCAGCCGCGGGGACTACCAAGAGACCCAGTACTTC CASSRGDYQETQYF
NA TRBJ2-5 TRBV4-3 NA TGCGCCAGCAGCCAAGATCTGGTAACGCCTTACCAAGAGACCCAGTACTTC CASSQDLVTPYQETQYF
few TRBJ1-3 TRBV4-1 TRBD1 TGCGCCAGCAGCCGACAGGGATCTGGAAACACCATATATTTT CASSRQGSGNTIYF
few TRBJ1-4 TRBV6-2/TRBV6-3 NA TGTGCCAGCAGTCCATTGGTCTACGGTCCCGAAAAACTGTTTTTT CASSPLVYGPEKLFF
NA TRBJ1-5 TRBV4-3 NA TGCGCCAGCAGCCAGGAGAGGACTTCAGGCCAGCCCCAGCATTTT CASSQERTSGQPQHF
few TRBJ2-5 TRBV5-1 NA TGCGCCAGCAGCTTGGGTTCGGGGCTTCAAGAGACCCAGTACTTC CASSLGSGLQETQYF
NA TRBJ1-2 TRBV6-2/TRBV6-3 NA TGTGCCAGCAGTTACGGGACCCTCGGGCGGAAAGGCAACTATGGCTACACCTTC CASSYGTLGRKGNYGYTF